A single sample gave rise to the 14 T cell receptor beta chains below, sequenced in a study of blood T cell repertoires in COVID-19 (dated by TCRdb to about 2020). The protocol used for the library was the immunoSEQ multiplex PCR assay. Sourced from immuneACCESS, this table was stored by TCRdb with only in-frame sequences that have V and J called. A share of the clones is absent; for the studies checked, an unresolved V gene accounts for under half, and the remainder has no known explanation. The sample includes around 59,000 clones, with 81% observed a single time. About 26% of the sample is held by the ten biggest clonotypes. The sequenced sample was peripheral blood. The receptors were sampled from a woman aged 80 or over with active or convalescent COVID-19.

This clone was seen just once. The chain carries TRBV5-4 and TRBJ1-6, with 7 positions matching TRBD1. This CDR3 comprises 16 residues. The germline gives CDR1 SGHNT, CDR2 YYREEE (reference sequence). Trimming removed 4 bases from V and 9 bases from J; junction bases left unmatched: 13. CDR3 sequence: CASSGGTDIVGSPLHF. The CDR3 DNA follows: TGTGCCAGCAGCGGCGGGACAGACATAGTGGGTTCACCCCTCCACTTT.

V usage is TRBV6-5 and J usage is TRBJ2-2, with a tentative D call TRBD2 (5 bases). CDR3 size: 14 residues. V lost 3 bases and J 6 bases, leaving 11 bases between the germline ends. The germline V gene has CDR1 MNHEY and CDR2 SVGAGI. CDR3 bases: TGTGCCAGCAGTTATCGGGGTGTAGCCGGGGAGCTGTTTTTT. This encodes CASSYRGVAGELFF.

The chain combines TRBV5-1 with TRBJ2-5; a possible D gene is TRBD2 (8 bases). Germline V lookup: CDR1 SGHRS, CDR2 YFSETQ. CDR3 length: 15 residues. Trimming shortened V by 4 bases and J by 2 bases, and 15 bases separated the two germline ends. As DNA, the CDR3 is TGCGCCAGCAGCCCGGGGGGGACAGAACAAGAGACCCAGTACTTC. It specifies CASSPGGTEQETQYF.

The J gene is TRBJ2-5, the V gene TRBV9; 10 bases line up with TRBD1. The CDR3 is 15 amino acids. With V trimmed by 8 bases and J by 5 bases, 12 bases remained unmatched. CDR1 is SGDLS and CDR2 is YYNGEE in the germline V gene. The CDR3 spells CASSRTGGNVETQYF. The DNA for the CDR3 is TGTGCCAGTTCTCGGACAGGGGGTAACGTGGAGACCCAGTACTTC.

This chain links TRBV29-1 with TRBJ1-1; D gene uncertain. Germline values: CDR1 SQVTM, CDR2 ANQGSEA. There are 10 residues in the CDR3. V gave up 4 bases and J gave up 5 bases, with 5 bases separating them. The CDR3 region is CSVGGTEAFF. The CDR3 DNA reads as TGCAGCGTTGGAGGTACTGAAGCTTTCTTT.

The chain couples TRBV12-3 or TRBV12-4 to TRBJ2-7; the D gene is possibly TRBD2 (5 bases). This CDR3 contains 13 residues. The germline V and J ends were trimmed by 4 bases and 3 bases, with 10 bases remaining between them. The CDR3 region is CASSSDGLYEQYF. In DNA form, the CDR3 reads TGTGCCAGCAGTTCGGACGGACTCTACGAGCAGTACTTC.

The CDR3 bases are TGTGCCAGTACTGATAGCGGGGCTCGGGAGACCCAGTACTTC. This sequence encodes CASTDSGARETQYF. This chain links TRBV19 with TRBJ2-5; 8 bases align to TRBD2. With 7 bases clipped from V and 5 bases from J, the junction kept 9 bases outside the gene matches. The CDR3 is 14 residues long. Germline V gene data show CDR1 as LNHDA and CDR2 as SQIVND (reference sequence).

This clone was seen just once. V and J are TRBV25-1 and TRBJ2-2; D unclear. This CDR3 contains 12 residues. CDR1 and CDR2 from the germline V gene are MGHDK and SYGVNS. V gave up 7 bases and J gave up 0 bases, with 3 bases separating them. CDR3 sequence (DNA): TGTGCCAGCACCGCGAACACCGGGGAGCTGTTTTTT. This gives the protein CASTANTGELFF.

The rearrangement links TRBV7-8 to TRBJ2-2; 8 bases match TRBD2. CDR3 size: 13 residues. Losses at the gene ends were 7 bases for V and 7 bases for J; bases not matched to a gene: 5. Germline loops: CDR1 SGHVS, CDR2 FQNEAQ. The CDR3 nucleotides read TGTGCCAGCATCGGGGGGGGCGGCGGGGAGCTGTTTTTT. It specifies CASIGGGGGELFF.

This clone occurred a few times. The chain links TRBV7-8 to TRBJ1-1; the D is unclear. Trimming shortened V by 5 bases and J by 4 bases, and 14 bases separated the two germline ends. Germline assignment: CDR1 SGHVS and CDR2 FQNEAQ. The length of the CDR3 is 14 residues. The DNA for the CDR3 is TGTGCCAGCAGCGTCGAGTCGGGGTCCACTGAAGCTTTCTTT. Amino acids: CASSVESGSTEAFF.

This chain joins TRBV5-4 and TRBJ2-2; TRBD1 matches at 8 bases. Trimming took 2 bases from V and 2 from J; bases not matched to a gene: 5. CDR1 and CDR2 (germline): SGHNT, YYREEE (reference sequence). The CDR3 contains 16 residues. In nucleotides, the CDR3 is TGTGCCAGCAGCTTAGGGACAGGAGTTAACACCGGGGAGCTGTTTTTT. Protein sequence: CASSLGTGVNTGELFF.

This clone appeared a few times. The chain employs TRBV15 and TRBJ2-5; 11 nucleotides align to TRBD2. Looked up from germline, CDR1 is LNHNV and CDR2 is YYDKDF (reference sequence). The CDR3 covers 16 residues. V shed 1 base, J shed 3 bases, and the junction held 4 bases outside the gene matches. The CDR3: CATSRVGTSGKETQYF. In DNA, the CDR3 is TGTGCCACCAGCAGAGTGGGGACTAGCGGTAAAGAGACCCAGTACTTC. The variable domain in full, with the rest retrieved from reference TRBV15 and TRBJ2-5, is DAMVIQNPRYQVTQFGKPVTLSCSQTLNHNVMYWYQQKSSQAPKLLFHYYDKDFNNEADTPDNFQSRRPNTSFCFLDIRSPGLGDTAMYLCATSRVGTSGKETQYFGPGTRLLVL.

The rearrangement uses TRBV3-1 (or the pseudogene TRBV3-2) and TRBJ2-3; 7 bases map to TRBD2. The CDR3 covers 11 residues. CDR1 and CDR2 from the germline V gene are LGHDT and YNNKEL (reference sequence). J lost 8 bases, V lost 10 bases, and 6 bases had no gene match. The CDR3 DNA reads as TGTGCCACTCAGACGGGGGGTACGCAGTATTTT. Protein sequence: CATQTGGTQYF.

The chain carries TRBV7-6 and TRBJ1-1; a possible D gene is TRBD1 (5 bases). Germline CDR1 reads SGHVS; CDR2 reads FNYEAQ. Trimming took 4 bases from V and 5 from J, leaving 14 bases between them. This CDR3 comprises 14 residues. CDR3 in DNA: TGTGCCAGCAGCTCCCAGGGTGCGAAAACTGAAGCTTTCTTT. It translates to CASSSQGAKTEAFF.